The 5 T cell receptor beta chains below were found in one sample sequenced in a study of human T cells and chemical hapten exposure. Total RNA came from unfractionated whole blood. TCRdb reanalysed the 5' RACE reads using MiXCR and keeps one entry per CDR3 protein. This table holds 130,000 or so distinct CDR3 sequences, roughly 4% found once. The receptors were gathered from a female donor in good health.

The table lists this clonotype with many counts. This chain uses TRBV28 with TRBJ1-1; weak D call: TRBD1 (5 bases). The CDR3 runs 15 residues. V lost 7 bases and J 1 base, leaving 16 bases between the germline ends. Germline-derived CDR1 and CDR2 are MDHEN and SYDVKM. DNA for the CDR3: TGTGCCAGCATTATACCCAGAGGACAGAACACTGAAGCTTTCTTT. It encodes CASIIPRGQNTEAFF.

This clonotype was observed a few times. The rearrangement uses TRBV12-3 or TRBV12-4 and TRBJ2-5; D gene uncertain. The CDR3 runs 15 residues. V was trimmed by 2 bases and J by 9 bases, leaving 19 bases between them. CDR3 protein: CASSLTAPALGAQYF. DNA of the CDR3: TGTGCCAGCAGTTTAACCGCCCCGGCCCTTGGGGCCCAGTACTTC.

This clonotype was observed many times. The chain uses TRBV5-1 and TRBJ2-4; 7 bases line up with TRBD1. Germline CDR1 reads SGHRS; CDR2 reads YFSETQ. J gave up 1 base and V 1 base, and 2 bases lay outside the gene matches. The CDR3 has 15 amino acids. The CDR3, as DNA: TGCGCCAGCAGCTTGATGACAGGGGCCAAAAACATTCAGTACTTC. Translation gives CASSLMTGAKNIQYF. Drawing the rest from reference TRBV5-1 and TRBJ2-4, the complete variable domain is KAGVTQTPRYLIKTRGQQVTLSCSPISGHRSVSWYQQTPGQGLQFLFEYFSETQRNKGNFPGRFSGRQFSNSRSEMNVSTLELGDSALYLCASSLMTGAKNIQYFGAGTRLSVL.

This clonotype has a handful of counts. V gene TRBV7-2 combines with J gene TRBJ2-4; 7 bases align to TRBD1. Per germline, CDR1 SGHTA and CDR2 FQGNSA. V lost 3 bases to trimming and J lost 7 bases; unmatched junction nucleotides: 9. This CDR3 spans 15 amino acids. The CDR3 reads CASSFDRARRNIQYF. CDR3 DNA sequence: TGTGCCAGCAGCTTCGACAGGGCTCGGCGCAACATTCAGTACTTC.

This rearrangement joins TRBV27 to TRBJ2-1; D perhaps matches TRBD2 (9 bases). Trimming removed 1 base at V and 9 bases at J, with 28 bases between. Germline CDR1 is MNHEY and CDR2 is SMNVEV (reference sequence). The CDR3 covers 19 residues. The CDR3 DNA reads TGTGCCAGCAGTTTATTGGGGACAGGAGGGGGCGGGGGGGCGAGTGAGCAGTTCTTC. This sequence encodes CASSLLGTGGGGGASEQFF.